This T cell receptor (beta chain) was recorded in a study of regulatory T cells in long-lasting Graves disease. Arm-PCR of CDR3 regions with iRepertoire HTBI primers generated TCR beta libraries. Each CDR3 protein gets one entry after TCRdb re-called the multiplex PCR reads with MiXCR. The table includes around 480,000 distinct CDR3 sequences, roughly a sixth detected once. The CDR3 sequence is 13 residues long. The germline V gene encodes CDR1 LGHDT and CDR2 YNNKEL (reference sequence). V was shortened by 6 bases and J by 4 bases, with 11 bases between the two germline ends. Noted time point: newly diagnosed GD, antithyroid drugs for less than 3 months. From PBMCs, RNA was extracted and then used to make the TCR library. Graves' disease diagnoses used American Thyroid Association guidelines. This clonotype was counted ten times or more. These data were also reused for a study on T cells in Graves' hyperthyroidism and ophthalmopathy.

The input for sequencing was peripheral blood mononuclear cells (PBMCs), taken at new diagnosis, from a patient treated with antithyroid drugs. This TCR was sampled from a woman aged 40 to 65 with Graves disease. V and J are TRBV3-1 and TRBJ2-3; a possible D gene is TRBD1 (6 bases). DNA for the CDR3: TGTGCCAGCAGTCCCGAGGGGGCAGATACGCAGTATTTT. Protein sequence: CASSPEGADTQYF.